The 10 T cell receptor beta chains below all came from one sample that was sequenced in a study of blood T cell repertoires in COVID-19. Profiled with immunoSEQ multiplex PCR; TCRdb holds only in-frame clones, not every one. The sample contains 110,000 to 150,000 clones, 80% of which appear only once. Sequenced sample: peripheral blood. The receptors here all came from a woman aged 50 to 65 with acute or convalescent COVID-19.

V and J are TRBV7-2 and TRBJ1-2; 7 bases match TRBD1. V lost 2 bases and J lost 7; bases outside the gene matches: 7. Germline CDR1 SGHTA, CDR2 FQGNSA. This CDR3 is built from 14 residues. The CDR3 region has the DNA TGTGCCAGCAGCTTACCCCCCGGGACAGTTGGCTACACCTTC. It translates to CASSLPPGTVGYTF. Filled out from reference TRBV7-2 and TRBJ1-2, the complete variable domain reads GAGVSQSPSNKVTEKGKDVELRCDPISGHTALYWYRQSLGQGLEFLIYFQGNSAPDKSGLPSDRFSAERTGGSVSTLTIQRTQQEDSAVYLCASSLPPGTVGYTFGSGTRLTVV.

The sample holds one count of this clone. A read error may produce the germline difference seen at one junction end. The rearrangement links TRBV6-5 to TRBJ2-1; D uncertain. This CDR3 has 11 residues. Looked up from germline, CDR1 is MNHEY and CDR2 is SVGAGI. The CDR3 nucleotides are TGTGCCAGCAGGGCCAGTTCTGAAGCGATCTTC. Translation: CASRASSEAIF.

The chain has TRBV6-6 and TRBJ1-4, with TRBD1 matching over 10 bases. CDR3 length: 14 residues. V lost 8 bases and J lost 5; bases outside the gene matches: 5. CDR1 and CDR2 (germline): MNHNY, SVGAGI (reference sequence). This CDR3 reads CASGPGQGNEKLFF. DNA of the CDR3: TGTGCCAGCGGCCCGGGACAGGGGAATGAAAAACTGTTTTTT.

This clone was counted only a few times. This rearrangement joins TRBV5-6 to TRBJ2-7, with 9 bases matching TRBD1. This CDR3 contains 13 residues. Looked up from germline, CDR1 is SGHDT and CDR2 is YYEEEE. Trimming cost V 4 bases and J 5 bases; bases outside gene matches: 4. Written as DNA, the CDR3 is TGTGCCAGCAGCGCGGGACAGGGCGACGAGCAGTACTTC. Protein product: CASSAGQGDEQYF.

This sequence joins TRBV4-3 and TRBJ2-1; TRBD2 aligns across 10 bases. Germline V gene lookup returns CDR1 LGHNA and CDR2 YSLEER. CDR3 size: 16 residues. Unmatched junction bases numbered 13, after V lost 1 base and J lost 13 bases. The CDR3 is CASSQGSGGDRLRQFF. Written as DNA, the CDR3 is TGCGCCAGCAGCCAAGGGAGCGGGGGGGACCGACTTCGACAGTTCTTC.

The genes are TRBV19 and TRBJ1-4, with 7 nucleotides matching TRBD1. Trimming at V came to 2 bases and at J to 8 bases, leaving 8 bases not matched to a gene. The CDR3 length is 15 residues. Germline V lookup: CDR1 LNHDA, CDR2 SQIVND (reference sequence). CDR3 amino acids: CASSITGVSVEKLFF. The CDR3 DNA reads as TGTGCCAGTAGTATAACAGGGGTGTCGGTGGAAAAACTGTTTTTT.

The V gene is TRBV7-3, the J gene TRBJ2-2; 8 nucleotides agree with TRBD2. The CDR3 contains 15 residues. V dropped 5 bases and J dropped 1; count of bases not matched to a gene: 3. Germline V gene sequence: CDR1 SGHTA, CDR2 FQGTGA. The DNA of the CDR3 is TGTGCCAGCAGCCCGGGACTAGTGAACACCGGGGAGCTGTTTTTT. Encoded protein: CASSPGLVNTGELFF.

V and J are TRBV14 and TRBJ2-7; D might be TRBD1 (5 bases). The V end lost 4 bases, the J end lost 7 bases, and 14 bases lay between the germline ends. The CDR3 is 13 amino acids. Germline CDR1 and CDR2: SGHDN and FVKESK. Here the CDR3 reads CASSPRVSGEQYF. The DNA of the CDR3 is TGTGCCAGCAGCCCCAGGGTATCTGGAGAGCAGTACTTC.

The gene calls are TRBV5-4 and TRBJ2-5, with TRBD2 matching over 8 bases. This CDR3 is built from 16 residues. CDR1 is SGHNT, CDR2 YYREEE, per germline (reference sequence). The V segment lost 2 bases and the J segment 2 bases; nucleotides outside the gene matches: 8. The CDR3 loop is CASSFGPGGGQETQYF. The CDR3 nucleotides are TGTGCCAGCAGCTTTGGCCCCGGGGGGGGACAAGAGACCCAGTACTTC. The variable domain in full, with the rest retrieved from reference TRBV5-4 and TRBJ2-5, is ETGVTQSPTHLIKTRGQQVTLRCSSQSGHNTVSWYQQALGQGPQFIFQYYREEENGRGNFPPRFSGLQFPNYSSELNVNALELDDSALYLCASSFGPGGGQETQYFGPGTRLLVL.

A single count supports this clone. The chain carries TRBV6-2 or TRBV6-3 and TRBJ1-2, with 9 bases aligning to TRBD1. The ends lost 6 bases at V and 5 bases at J; junction bases unmatched: 7. The CDR3 is made up of 14 amino acids. Per the germline V gene, CDR1 is MNHEY and CDR2 is SVGEGT. The CDR3 region is CASSLSGQGYGYTF. The CDR3 DNA follows: TGTGCCAGCAGCCTATCGGGACAGGGTTATGGCTACACCTTC.